This record looks at one T cell receptor (beta chain) sequence and its context. As yet, its antigen is unknown. This sample was included in a study of graft-versus-host responses after intestinal transplantation. Findings of the study overall: GvH clones appeared in recipient marrow, some first in ileum or blood.

Time point: postoperative day 105 after intestinal transplantation (dayNNNN = postoperative day). The starting material, graft tissue, was processed to release intraepithelial and lamina propria lymphocytes. CDR1 MNHEY and CDR2 SMNVEV come from the germline V gene (reference sequence). The CDR3 runs 13 residues. Trimming removed 2 bases at V and 2 bases at J, with 7 bases between. Profiling relied on immunoSEQ multiplex PCR, and the TCRdb table lists in-frame clones only, not all of them. Of approximately 4,300 clones listed, over 75% are singletons. Specimen: ileum tissue, collected 105 days after intestinal transplantation. This sequence originates from a human patient who received an intestinal transplant, so some T cells may come from the graft donor. The chain combines TRBV27 with TRBJ2-7, with D possibly being TRBD1 (6 bases). CDR3 bases: TGTGCCAGCAGTTTAGGACAGCCCTACGAGCAGTACTTC. Translation gives CASSLGQPYEQYF.